Given below is one T cell receptor (beta chain) in context. This entry comes from a study of identical twins. Using its own MiXCR run on the 5' RACE reads, TCRdb lists one record per CDR3 protein. The sample holds under 1 million distinct CDR3 sequences, more than 9% seen once. The data also belong to a second study, concerning yellow fever vaccine responses in identical twins.

Source material: PBMCs. The receptor was isolated from a woman aged 18-29 years in good health.

The CDR3 region has the DNA TGTGCCAGCAGCTTAGCCGGGGCCGGGCTGACAGATACGCAGTATTTT. Translating gives CASSLAGAGLTDTQYF. The rearrangement joins TRBV7-3 to TRBJ2-3; D is possibly TRBD1 or TRBD2 (5 bases each). CDR3 size: 16 residues. V lost 2 bases, J lost 3 bases, and 15 bases lay in between. In germline, CDR1 is SGHTA, CDR2 FQGTGA.